These 17 T cell receptor beta chains share one sample of origin, sequenced in a study of T cell repertoires in cytomegalovirus infection. For these receptors, no antigen is known. MiXCR was run by TCRdb on the reads, yielding one entry per CDR3 protein. The sample lists approximately 730,000 distinct CDR3 sequences; 30% to 40% were seen once. This specimen consisted of cultured PBMCs, obtained from culture after CMV antigen stimulation. Every receptor here comes from a human donor in good health (CMV status not recorded). Some clones in this sample may be carry-over from other donors' samples.

This clonotype has at least ten counts. J is TRBJ1-6 and V is TRBV7-9, with 8 bases identical to TRBD1. The J segment lost 6 bases and the V segment lost 1 base, leaving 2 bases of the junction unmatched. The CDR3 spans 15 residues. The germline V gene has CDR1 SEHNR and CDR2 FQNEAQ (reference sequence). CDR3 region: CASSLGDRGNSPLHF. In DNA, the CDR3 is TGTGCCAGCAGCTTAGGTGACAGGGGTAATTCACCCCTCCACTTT.

This chain uses TRBV20-1 with TRBJ1-5; 8 nucleotides agree with TRBD1. Germline V gives CDR1 DFQATT, CDR2 SNEGSKA (reference sequence). V was clipped by 6 bases and J by 2 bases; unmatched bases: 9. This CDR3 contains 15 residues. The CDR3 bases are TGCAGTGCAAGGCAGGGGGCAGACGGCAATCAGCCCCAGCATTTT. Its translation is CSARQGADGNQPQHF.

The chain combines TRBV27 with TRBJ2-1, with 7 bases lining up with TRBD1. The germline gives CDR1 MNHEY, CDR2 SMNVEV (reference sequence). This CDR3 has 13 amino acids. V lost 6 bases to trimming and J lost 8 bases; unmatched junction nucleotides: 7. The CDR3 here is CASSHTGVDEQFF. CDR3 in DNA: TGTGCCAGCAGCCATACAGGGGTCGATGAGCAGTTCTTC.

This clonotype showed up just once. The chain recombines TRBV24-1 with TRBJ2-1, with unresolved D. The germline V gene encodes CDR1 KGHDR and CDR2 SFDVKD. The CDR3 is 13 residues long. Trimming stripped 4 bases from V and 10 bases from J, with 13 bases between. The CDR3 DNA reads TGTGCCACCAGTGACCCCCGTTCTGGAGAGCAGTTCTTC. Translated: CATSDPRSGEQFF.

The chain combines TRBV19 with TRBJ1-5; 9 nucleotides agree with TRBD1. With V trimmed by 6 bases and J by 5 bases, 20 bases remained unmatched. The CDR3 has 19 residues. Germline values: CDR1 LNHDA, CDR2 SQIVND (reference sequence). DNA for the CDR3: TGTGCCAGTAGCCCAGGGGGGGCACAGGGGGCTTGGGCGCATCAGCCCCAGCATTTT. Amino acids: CASSPGGAQGAWAHQPQHF.

The chain is built from TRBV4-1 and TRBJ1-1; D is ambiguous. Deletions cut 4 bases from V and 1 base from J, with 13 bases between. This CDR3 region has 15 residues. Looked up from germline, CDR1 is MGHRA and CDR2 is YSYEKL. CDR3 sequence reads: CASSPYNMPNTEAFF. CDR3 sequence (DNA): TGCGCCAGCAGCCCATACAACATGCCGAACACTGAAGCTTTCTTT.

This clonotype was picked up a small number of times. The CDR3 spells CASRPSNQPQHF. The CDR3 coding sequence is TGTGCCAGCAGGCCTAGCAATCAGCCCCAGCATTTT. The rearrangement links TRBV28 to TRBJ1-5, with D unclear. The CDR3 is made up of 12 amino acids. The germline gives CDR1 MDHEN, CDR2 SYDVKM. The ends were cut back, 6 bases at V and 0 bases at J, with 3 bases in the middle.

This clonotype was seen more than once but under ten times. The chain joins TRBV28 to TRBJ1-5; possibly TRBD1 for D (5 bases). Trimming removed 6 bases from V and 3 bases from J, with 9 bases in between. Germline assignment: CDR1 MDHEN and CDR2 SYDVKM. CDR3 size: 13 residues. The DNA of the CDR3 is TGTGCCAGCAGGGGGCATTTCAATCAGCCCCAGCATTTT. This gives the protein CASRGHFNQPQHF.

CDR3 DNA sequence: TGTGCCAGCAGGCGAAGACAGGGGGCTTACGAGCAGTACTTC. Translated: CASRRRQGAYEQYF. This sequence joins TRBV28 and TRBJ2-7; 10 bases are shared with TRBD1. CDR1 MDHEN and CDR2 SYDVKM come from the germline V gene. CDR3 length: 14 residues. After removal of 6 bases from V and 4 bases from J, the junction contained 6 bases not matched to a gene. Full variable domain (remainder filled in from reference TRBV28 and TRBJ2-7): DVKVTQSSRYLVKRTGEKVFLECVQDMDHENMFWYRQDPGLGLRLIYFSYDVKMKEKGDIPEGYSVSREKKERFSLILESASTNQTSMYLCASRRRQGAYEQYFGPGTRLTVT.

The sample holds a few counts of this clonotype. This chain links TRBV7-2 with TRBJ2-7; 7 bases agree with TRBD1. Germline V gene sequence: CDR1 SGHTA, CDR2 FQGNSA. CDR3 length: 14 residues. Trimming cost V 5 bases and J 3 bases; bases outside gene matches: 7. The CDR3 region has the DNA TGTGCCAGCAGCGTGGGACAGTTCAACTACGAGCAGTACTTC. This translates into CASSVGQFNYEQYF.

This clonotype was seen more than once but under ten times. The V gene is TRBV15, the J gene TRBJ2-5; possible D gene TRBD2, 6 bases. The CDR3 has 17 residues. The V gene's germline CDR1 is LNHNV and CDR2 YYDKDF (reference sequence). The ends were cut back, 7 bases at V and 2 bases at J, with 23 bases in the middle. This chain's CDR3 is CATKQGLSGGAQETQYF. The CDR3 DNA follows: TGTGCCACCAAGCAGGGCCTCTCAGGCGGGGCTCAAGAGACCCAGTACTTC.

This clonotype was seen a few times. This chain connects TRBV12-5 to TRBJ2-5; the D gene is possibly TRBD1 (5 bases). The CDR3 spans 15 residues. Trimming left V 4 bases short and J 3 bases short, with 15 bases between. The germline V gene encodes CDR1 LGHNT and CDR2 FRNRAP. CDR3 coding DNA: TGTGCTAGTGGTTCGCCCAGGGTAGGAGAAGAGACCCAGTACTTC. Its translation is CASGSPRVGEETQYF.

This clonotype was picked up a small number of times. The chain couples TRBV5-1 to TRBJ2-5; the match to TRBD2 covers 12 bases. From germline, CDR1 is SGHRS and CDR2 YFSETQ. The CDR3 contains 18 residues. J lost 1 base, V lost 0 bases, and 7 bases had no gene match. The DNA for the CDR3 is TGCGCCAGCAGCTTGGGACTAGCGGGAGAGGTGGCCCAAGAGACCCAGTACTTC. This encodes CASSLGLAGEVAQETQYF.

This clonotype was observed a handful of times. The gene calls are TRBV6-5 and TRBJ2-1, with TRBD1 matching 9 bases. The CDR3 totals 14 residues. Unmatched junction bases numbered 8, after V lost 5 bases and J lost 9 bases. The germline V gene has CDR1 MNHEY and CDR2 SVGAGI. The CDR3 nucleotides read TGTGCCAGCAGTCAATTCACAGGGGGCGGTGAGCAGTTCTTC. Amino acids: CASSQFTGGGEQFF.

This rearrangement joins TRBV6-2 or TRBV6-3 to TRBJ2-7; D ambiguous. Germline V gene sequence: CDR1 MNHEY, CDR2 SVGEGT. This CDR3 comprises 13 residues. The V end lost 4 bases, the J end lost 7 bases, and 14 bases lay between the germline ends. CDR3 loop: CASSLPGPREQYF. The DNA for the CDR3 is TGTGCCAGCAGTTTACCGGGCCCCCGGGAGCAGTACTTC.

The chain links TRBV6-2 or TRBV6-3 to TRBJ1-2, with no clear D. The germline gives CDR1 MNHEY, CDR2 SVGEGT. V gave up 0 bases and J gave up 6 bases, with 11 bases separating them. This CDR3 has 14 amino acids. The CDR3 DNA follows: TGTGCCAGCAGTTACTCGAACGGCCCTGATGGCTACACCTTC. Its translation: CASSYSNGPDGYTF.

Written as DNA, the CDR3 is TGTGCCAGCAGTTCGCGGGAGTCCTACAATGAGCAGTTCTTC. This translates into CASSSRESYNEQFF. This rearrangement joins TRBV12-3 or TRBV12-4 to TRBJ2-1, with 7 bases matching TRBD2. The CDR3 sequence is 14 residues long. After removal of 4 bases from V and 1 base from J, the junction contained 1 base not matched to a gene.